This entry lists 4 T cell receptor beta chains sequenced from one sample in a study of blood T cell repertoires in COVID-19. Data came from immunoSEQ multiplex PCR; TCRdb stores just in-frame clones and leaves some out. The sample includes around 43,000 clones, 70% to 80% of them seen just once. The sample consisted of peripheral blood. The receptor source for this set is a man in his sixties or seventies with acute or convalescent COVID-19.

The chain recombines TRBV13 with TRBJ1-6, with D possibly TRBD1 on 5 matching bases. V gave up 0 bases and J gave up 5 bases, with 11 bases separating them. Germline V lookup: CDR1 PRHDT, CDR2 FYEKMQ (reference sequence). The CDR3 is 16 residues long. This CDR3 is CASSLGLTRDNSPLHF. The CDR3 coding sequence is TGTGCCAGCAGCTTAGGCCTTACCAGGGATAATTCACCCCTCCACTTT.

As DNA, the CDR3 is TGCGCCAGCAGCTTCAACCCAGGACAGGGGAGGAATTCACCCCTCCACTTT. Translation gives CASSFNPGQGRNSPLHF. The chain is built from TRBV5-1 and TRBJ1-6, with TRBD1 identical over 9 bases. Germline lookup yields CDR1 SGHRS and CDR2 YFSETQ. V was pared by 2 bases and J by 7 bases, with 10 bases of the junction left unmatched. The CDR3 is made up of 17 amino acids.

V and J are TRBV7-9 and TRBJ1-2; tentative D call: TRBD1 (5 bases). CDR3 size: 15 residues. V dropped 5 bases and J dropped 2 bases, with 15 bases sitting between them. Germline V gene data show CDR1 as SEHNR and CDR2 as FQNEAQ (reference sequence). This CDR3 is CASSQLGPTNYGYTF. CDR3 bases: TGTGCCAGCAGCCAACTGGGGCCCACCAACTATGGCTACACCTTC.

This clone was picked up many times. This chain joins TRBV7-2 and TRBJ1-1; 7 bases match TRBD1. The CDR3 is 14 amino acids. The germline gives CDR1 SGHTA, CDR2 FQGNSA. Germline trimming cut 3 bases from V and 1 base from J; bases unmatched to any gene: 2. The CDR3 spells CASSLDRWNTEAFF. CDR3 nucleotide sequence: TGTGCCAGCAGCTTGGACAGGTGGAACACTGAAGCTTTCTTT.